These 22 T cell receptor beta chains originate from one sample sequenced in a study of identical twins. TCRdb analysed the 5' RACE reads with MiXCR anew, one entry per CDR3 protein. The sample has fewer than 250,000 distinct CDR3 sequences; around 7.6% are singletons. This sample was shared with a second study, whose subject was yellow fever vaccine responses in identical twins.

What was sequenced was CD8+ T cells sorted from blood. The receptor source for this set is a woman under 30 in good health.

This clonotype was seen many times. The chain has TRBV7-6 and TRBJ1-6; TRBD1 is a possible D gene (6 bases). The V end was cut by 2 bases, the J end by 2 bases, with 10 bases between. The CDR3 length is 16 residues. Germline CDR1 SGHVS, CDR2 FNYEAQ. The CDR3 nucleotides are TGTGCCAGCAGCTTATTGGCAGGGGCCTATAATTCACCCCTCCACTTT. Encoded protein: CASSLLAGAYNSPLHF.

This clonotype was counted ten times or more. The gene calls are TRBV2 and TRBJ1-4, with 7 bases identical to TRBD1. Germline V CDR1 and CDR2: SNHLY, FYNNEI. J lost 1 base, V lost 6 bases, and 5 bases had no gene match. This CDR3 contains 15 residues. CDR3 region: CASSDDRVTNEKLFF. The CDR3, as DNA: TGTGCCAGCAGCGATGACAGGGTAACTAATGAAAAACTGTTTTTT.

This chain links TRBV19 with TRBJ2-1, with 14 bases that match TRBD2. The length of the CDR3 is 17 residues. Germline values: CDR1 LNHDA, CDR2 SQIVND (reference sequence). V trimming: 3 bases; J trimming: 7 bases; junction bases outside the gene matches: 8. CDR3 coding DNA: TGTGCCAGTAGTATGTTCGGACTAGCGGGAGGTGGGAATGAGCAGTTCTTC. It yields the protein CASSMFGLAGGGNEQFF.

At least ten counts were recorded for this clonotype. The V gene is TRBV5-6, the J gene TRBJ2-7; 9 bases align to TRBD1. Trimming removed 2 bases from V and 3 bases from J; junction bases left unmatched: 12. The CDR3 has 17 amino acids. Germline loops: CDR1 SGHDT, CDR2 YYEEEE. The CDR3 coding sequence is TGTGCCAGCAGCTTTACAGGGGGCAGTTTGGGTATCTACGAGCAGTACTTC. It codes for CASSFTGGSLGIYEQYF. Combining the CDR3 with reference TRBV5-6 and TRBJ2-7 gives the whole variable domain DAGVTQSPTHLIKTRGQQVTLRCSPKSGHDTVSWYQQALGQGPQFIFQYYEEEERQRGNFPDRFSGHQFPNYSSELNVNALLLGDSALYLCASSFTGGSLGIYEQYFGPGTRLTVT.

In this sample, this clonotype turned up a few times. The chain has TRBV11-1 and TRBJ2-7; a possible D gene is TRBD2 (6 bases). V was shortened by 2 bases and J by 2 bases, with 13 bases between the two germline ends. The CDR3 runs to 15 residues. From germline, CDR1 is SGHAT and CDR2 FQDESV (reference sequence). CDR3 loop: CASSLTSSEPYEQYF. CDR3 coding DNA: TGTGCCAGCAGCTTAACCTCTAGCGAGCCCTACGAGCAGTACTTC.

This clonotype was counted ten times or more. The chain employs TRBV4-1 and TRBJ2-1; 11 positions match TRBD1. Germline V gene sequence: CDR1 MGHRA, CDR2 YSYEKL. With 6 bases clipped from V and 8 bases from J, the junction kept 6 bases outside the gene matches. The CDR3 consists of 14 residues. The CDR3 DNA follows: TGCGCCAGCAGACCCGGGACAGGGGGGCATGAGCAGTTCTTC. Its protein is CASRPGTGGHEQFF.

This clonotype was counted at least ten times. The CDR3 DNA is TGTGCCAGCAGCGTCCGCTTGACTAGCGGAGACACAGATACGCAGTATTTT. Protein product: CASSVRLTSGDTDTQYF. The chain couples TRBV9 to TRBJ2-3, with 9 positions matching TRBD2. The CDR3 consists of 17 residues. The germline V gene encodes CDR1 SGDLS and CDR2 YYNGEE. The V segment lost 2 bases and the J segment 2 bases; nucleotides outside the gene matches: 9.

V gene TRBV6-5 combines with J gene TRBJ2-1; 13 bases are a match to TRBD2. V lost 0 bases to trimming and J lost 8 bases; unmatched junction nucleotides: 1. The CDR3 runs to 15 residues. Germline CDR1 is MNHEY and CDR2 is SVGAGI. The CDR3 DNA is TGTGCCAGCAGTTACTCGGGACTAGCGGGATATGAGCAGTTCTTC. Its protein is CASSYSGLAGYEQFF.

This chain connects TRBV12-3 or TRBV12-4 to TRBJ2-1; 8 bases are a match to TRBD1. The CDR3 extends over 15 amino acids. With V trimmed by 5 bases and J by 3 bases, 6 bases remained unmatched. DNA for the CDR3: TGTGCCAGCAGTAGCAGGGGGCCAGACTACAATGAGCAGTTCTTC. This codes for CASSSRGPDYNEQFF.

The V call is TRBV12-3 or TRBV12-4, the J call TRBJ2-7; 7 nucleotides align to TRBD1. This CDR3 is built from 14 residues. Trimming cost V 6 bases and J 2 bases; bases outside gene matches: 7. The CDR3 bases are TGTGCCAGCAGCCCCGGGACAGCCACCTACGAGCAGTACTTC. It codes for CASSPGTATYEQYF.

This clonotype was counted between two and nine times. The rearrangement links TRBV7-9 to TRBJ1-1; TRBD1 aligns across 11 bases. Per germline, CDR1 SEHNR and CDR2 FQNEAQ (reference sequence). Losses at the gene ends were 4 bases for V and 1 base for J; bases not matched to a gene: 2. CDR3 size: 15 residues. DNA of the CDR3: TGTGCCAGCAGCTCCGGGACAGGGGGGAACACTGAAGCTTTCTTT. Residues: CASSSGTGGNTEAFF.

By share, this clonotype ranks as medium-sized. The V and J genes are TRBV25-1 and TRBJ2-2; D tentatively fits TRBD1 or TRBD2 (5 bases each). The V gene's germline CDR1 is MGHDK and CDR2 SYGVNS. The CDR3 contains 13 residues. The V and J ends lost 3 bases and 7 bases respectively, with 9 bases between them. The CDR3 protein is CASSEGDGGELFF. The CDR3 DNA sequence: TGTGCCAGCAGTGAGGGGGATGGCGGGGAGCTGTTTTTT.

In this sample, this clonotype turned up a few times. The chain links TRBV29-1 to TRBJ2-2, with D possibly TRBD1 on 5 matching bases. Trimming pared 7 bases from V and 6 bases from J, leaving 21 bases between. This CDR3 has 15 amino acids. The germline V gene encodes CDR1 SQVTM and CDR2 ANQGSEA. DNA of the CDR3: TGCAGCGCTTATAAGGGCAGGGTCTTTCCCGGGGAGCTGTTTTTT. Its protein is CSAYKGRVFPGELFF.

This clonotype has a count of ten or more. The V call is TRBV29-1, the J call TRBJ2-7; D is uncertain. Per the germline V gene, CDR1 is SQVTM and CDR2 is ANQGSEA. The V gene lost 6 bases and the J gene lost 0 bases, with 9 bases spanning the gap. The CDR3 is made up of 12 amino acids. The CDR3 DNA sequence: TGCAGCGTCAGGACCAGCTCCTACGAGCAGTACGTC. Amino acids: CSVRTSSYEQYV.

This clonotype was recorded a few times. V is TRBV15 and J is TRBJ2-5; D gene unclear. Between the trimmed V and J ends, which lost 1 base and 4 bases, there was a span of 7 bases. CDR1 and CDR2 from the germline V gene are LNHNV and YYDKDF (reference sequence). The CDR3 contains 13 residues. The CDR3 coding sequence is TGTGCCACCAGCAGAGGGGCTGGAGAGACCCAGTACTTC. Its protein is CATSRGAGETQYF.

In its sample, this clonotype was seen many times. The chain is built from TRBV20-1 and TRBJ1-5, with 7 bases fitting TRBD1. Germline CDR1 and CDR2: DFQATT and SNEGSKA (reference sequence). The V gene end was trimmed by 5 bases and the J gene end by 1 base; junction bases not matched to a gene: 8. CDR3 length: 15 residues. The CDR3 reads CSAHPSGQSNQPQHF. DNA of the CDR3: TGCAGTGCTCATCCTTCGGGACAGAGCAATCAGCCCCAGCATTTT.

V gene TRBV28 combines with J gene TRBJ1-2; weak D call: TRBD1 (5 bases). Per germline, CDR1 MDHEN and CDR2 SYDVKM. CDR3 length: 16 residues. The V end lost 1 base, the J end lost 9 bases, and 21 bases lay between the germline ends. The CDR3 region has the DNA TGTGCCAGCAGTTTATTCCGCCTCAGGGTATATCTTAGCTACACCTTC. Amino acids: CASSLFRLRVYLSYTF.

A few counts support this clonotype. V is TRBV6-1 and J is TRBJ1-4, with unresolved D. This CDR3 region has 15 residues. Germline CDR1 is MNHNS and CDR2 is SASEGT. The germline V and J ends were trimmed by 1 base and 11 bases, with 17 bases remaining between them. CDR3 nucleotides: TGTGCCAGCAGTGAAGTTTACAGCTCTGGGGAGAAACTGTTTTTT. Translating it yields CASSEVYSSGEKLFF.

This clonotype was observed a few times. This sequence joins TRBV19 and TRBJ2-1; the D gene is possibly TRBD1 (5 bases). This CDR3 has 13 residues. Between the trimmed V and J ends, which lost 3 bases and 8 bases, there was a span of 11 bases. Germline lookup yields CDR1 LNHDA and CDR2 SQIVND (reference sequence). CDR3 residues: CASSIKGRDEQFF. The CDR3 DNA sequence: TGTGCCAGTAGTATTAAAGGCAGGGATGAGCAGTTCTTC.

This clonotype was seen many times. The chain carries TRBV9 and TRBJ1-1; TRBD1 aligns across 9 bases. V was clipped by 0 bases and J by 0 bases; unmatched bases: 3. The germline V gene has CDR1 SGDLS and CDR2 YYNGEE. CDR3 size: 16 residues. As DNA, the CDR3 is TGTGCCAGCAGCGTAGCTGGGACAGGGATGAACACTGAAGCTTTCTTT. As protein: CASSVAGTGMNTEAFF.

This clonotype was observed a few times. This chain connects TRBV2 to TRBJ1-1; D not certain. V was clipped by 2 bases and J by 0 bases, with 13 bases between them. The CDR3 has 16 residues. The germline gives CDR1 SNHLY, CDR2 FYNNEI. The DNA of the CDR3 is TGTGCCAGCAGTGAAATGGAGGGTAGGATGAACACTGAAGCTTTCTTT. Translation: CASSEMEGRMNTEAFF.

This clonotype was observed a handful of times. J is TRBJ2-5 and V is TRBV2, with TRBD2 matching over 7 bases. V shed 3 bases, J shed 2 bases, and the junction held 9 bases outside the gene matches. The CDR3 is 16 amino acids. Germline V CDR1 and CDR2: SNHLY, FYNNEI. The CDR3 bases are TGTGCCAGCAGTGATCCCCTCCAGCGGGGACAAGAGACCCAGTACTTC. Protein: CASSDPLQRGQETQYF.